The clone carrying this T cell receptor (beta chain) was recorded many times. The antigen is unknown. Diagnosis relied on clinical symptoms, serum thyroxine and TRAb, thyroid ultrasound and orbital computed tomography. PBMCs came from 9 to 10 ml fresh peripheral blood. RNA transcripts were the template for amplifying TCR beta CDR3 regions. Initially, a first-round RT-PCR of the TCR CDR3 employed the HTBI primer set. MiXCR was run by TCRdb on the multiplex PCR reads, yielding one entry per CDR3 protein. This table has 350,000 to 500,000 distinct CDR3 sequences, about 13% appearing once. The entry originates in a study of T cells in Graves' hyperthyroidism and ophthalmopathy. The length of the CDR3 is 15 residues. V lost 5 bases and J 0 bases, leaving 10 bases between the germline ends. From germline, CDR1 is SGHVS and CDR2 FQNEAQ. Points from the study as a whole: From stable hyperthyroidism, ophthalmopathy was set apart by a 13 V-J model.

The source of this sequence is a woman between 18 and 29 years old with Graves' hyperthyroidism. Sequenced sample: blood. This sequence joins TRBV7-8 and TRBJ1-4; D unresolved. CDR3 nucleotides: TGTGCCAGCAGCCCTTGGGGTACAACTAATGAAAAACTGTTTTTT. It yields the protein CASSPWGTTNEKLFF.